This T cell receptor (beta chain) was obtained from a study of T cell repertoires in cytomegalovirus infection. Looking at the study overall: Indicated by public TCR beta signatures were CMV infection and matching HLA type.

In TCRdb, the reads were re-called with MiXCR into one record per CDR3 protein. Of roughly 90,000 distinct CDR3 sequences in the sample, around 25% were seen once. This clonotype was counted at least ten times. Antigen specificity is unknown. Germline CDR1 and CDR2: SGHVS and FQNEAQ. The CDR3 extends over 15 amino acids. With 6 bases clipped from V and 8 bases from J, the junction kept 10 bases outside the gene matches. The clonotype comes from a human donor in good health (CMV status not recorded). Some clones in this sample may be carry-over from other donors' samples. Sequenced material: CD8+ T cells from cultured PBMCs, taken from culture after CMV antigen stimulation. The rearrangement joins TRBV7-8 to TRBJ1-4, with TRBD1 identical over 9 bases. CDR3 residues: CASSTTGGGSEKLFF. For the CDR3, the DNA is TGTGCCAGCAGTACGACAGGGGGTGGTAGCGAAAAACTGTTTTTT.